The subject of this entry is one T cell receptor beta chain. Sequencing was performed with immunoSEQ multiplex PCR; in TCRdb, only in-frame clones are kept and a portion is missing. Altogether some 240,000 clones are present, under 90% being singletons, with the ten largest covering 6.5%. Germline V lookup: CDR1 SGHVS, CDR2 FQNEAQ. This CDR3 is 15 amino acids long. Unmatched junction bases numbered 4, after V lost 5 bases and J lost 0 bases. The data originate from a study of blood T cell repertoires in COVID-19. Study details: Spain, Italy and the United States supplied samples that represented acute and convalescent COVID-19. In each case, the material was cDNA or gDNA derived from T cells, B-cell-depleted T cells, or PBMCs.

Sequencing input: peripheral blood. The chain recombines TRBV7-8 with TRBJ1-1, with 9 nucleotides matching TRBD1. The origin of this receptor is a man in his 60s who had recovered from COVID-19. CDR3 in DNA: TGTGCCAGCAGCCCCGGGACAGGGCTGAACACTGAAGCTTTCTTT. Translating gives CASSPGTGLNTEAFF. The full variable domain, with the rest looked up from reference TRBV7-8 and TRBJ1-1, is GAGVSQSPRYKVAKRGQDVALRCDPISGHVSLFWYQQALGQGPEFLTYFQNEAQLDKSGLPSDRFFAERPEGSVSTLKIQRTQQEDSAVYLCASSPGTGLNTEAFFGQGTRLTVV.